The 8 T cell receptor beta chains reported below all come from one sample, sequenced in a study of regulatory T cells in long-lasting Graves disease (dated by TCRdb to 2020 to 2022). The library was obtained by multiplex PCR. The run used an Illumina HiSeq 4000. iRepertoire HTBI primers and Arm-PCR amplification of CDR3 regions were used to construct TCR beta libraries. TCRdb handled the public reads itself, with Q25 trimming in fastp and clone calling in MiXCR, and kept productive beta chains. CDR3 protein sequences are deduplicated, and each keeps its most common genes and DNA. The sample has roughly 500,000 distinct CDR3 sequences on record, around a fifth of them singletons. 6.5% to 9% of the sample rests with the top ten. This sample's time point label indicates: persistent/refractory GD, antithyroid drugs over 5 years with positive TRAb. For both TCR sequencing and RNA sequencing, RNA was extracted from PBMCs using TRIzol.

The sample here was peripheral blood mononuclear cells (PBMCs), taken when the disease was refractory, from a patient treated with antithyroid drugs. Every receptor here comes from a female donor with Graves disease.

The chain combines TRBV9 with TRBJ2-2, with D uncertain. V gave up 4 bases and J gave up 4 bases, with 11 bases separating them. CDR1 and CDR2 (germline): SGDLS, YYNGEE. CDR3 length: 14 residues. The CDR3 bases are TGTGCCAGCAGCCCCCGCCCTCCCACCGGGGAGCTGTTTTTT. Residues: CASSPRPPTGELFF.

The rearrangement uses TRBV20-1 and TRBJ1-1; 8 bases agree with TRBD1. Germline CDR1 reads DFQATT; CDR2 reads SNEGSKA (reference sequence). This CDR3 region has 14 residues. V shed 3 bases and J 4 bases; nucleotides not matched to a gene: 7. This CDR3 is CSARSGGSGTEAFF. CDR3 nucleotides: TGCAGTGCTAGGTCAGGGGGCTCGGGCACTGAAGCTTTCTTT.

The V gene is TRBV27, the J gene TRBJ2-3; D is undetermined. The V and J ends lost 5 bases and 6 bases respectively, with 18 bases between them. The CDR3 runs 15 residues. Germline assignment: CDR1 MNHEY and CDR2 SMNVEV (reference sequence). CDR3 loop: CASSPTGLTGDTQYF. The DNA of the CDR3 is TGTGCCAGCAGTCCCACGGGCCTTACCGGGGATACGCAGTATTTT.

The gene calls are TRBV7-3 and TRBJ1-1; D is possibly TRBD1 (5 bases). V was cut by 2 bases and J by 3 bases, with 13 bases left in between. The CDR3 is 15 residues long. Per germline, CDR1 SGHTA and CDR2 FQGTGA. The CDR3 coding sequence is TGTGCCAGCAGCTTAGGAGACAGCCCCTACACTGAAGCTTTCTTT. Residues: CASSLGDSPYTEAFF.

The gene calls are TRBV19 and TRBJ1-5; 8 nucleotides match TRBD1. Germline lookup yields CDR1 LNHDA and CDR2 SQIVND (reference sequence). V trimming: 3 bases; J trimming: 6 bases; junction bases outside the gene matches: 7. This CDR3 is 15 amino acids long. This CDR3 is CASSMDRAGRQPQHF. For the CDR3, the DNA is TGTGCCAGTAGTATGGACAGGGCAGGTCGTCAGCCCCAGCATTTT. Using reference TRBV19 and TRBJ1-5 for the parts outside the CDR3, the full variable domain is DGGITQSPKYLFRKEGQNVTLSCEQNLNHDAMYWYRQDPGQGLRLIYYSQIVNDFQKGDIAEGYSVSREKKESFPLTVTSAQKNPTAFYLCASSMDRAGRQPQHFGDGTRLSIL.

This rearrangement joins TRBV6-2 or TRBV6-3 to TRBJ2-1; 8 nucleotides match TRBD1. From germline, CDR1 is MNHEY and CDR2 SVGEGT. The J segment lost 6 bases and the V segment lost 5 bases, leaving 9 bases of the junction unmatched. CDR3 length: 15 amino acids. CDR3 DNA sequence: TGTGCCAGCAGTGTAAGGGGAACAGGGGGCAATGAGCAGTTCTTC. Protein: CASSVRGTGGNEQFF.

This clonotype was detected many times. J is TRBJ1-2 and V is TRBV28, with a possible D match to TRBD1 (6 bases). Looked up from germline, CDR1 is MDHEN and CDR2 is SYDVKM. The ends were cut back, 6 bases at V and 4 bases at J, with 15 bases in the middle. This CDR3 has 14 residues. The CDR3 DNA reads as TGTGCCAGCAGATCTATCAGACAGGTCTATGGCTACACCTTC. It yields the protein CASRSIRQVYGYTF.

A single count supports this clonotype. A much larger clonotype is one base distant, so this may be a read error. The chain employs TRBV14 and TRBJ2-5; 7 positions match TRBD2. CDR3 size: 12 residues. Germline loops: CDR1 SGHDN, CDR2 FVKESK. V shed 6 bases and J 9 bases; nucleotides not matched to a gene: 7. The CDR3 DNA is TGTGCCAGCAGTACTCCTGGGGGGGCCCAGTACTTC. It codes for CASSTPGGAQYF.